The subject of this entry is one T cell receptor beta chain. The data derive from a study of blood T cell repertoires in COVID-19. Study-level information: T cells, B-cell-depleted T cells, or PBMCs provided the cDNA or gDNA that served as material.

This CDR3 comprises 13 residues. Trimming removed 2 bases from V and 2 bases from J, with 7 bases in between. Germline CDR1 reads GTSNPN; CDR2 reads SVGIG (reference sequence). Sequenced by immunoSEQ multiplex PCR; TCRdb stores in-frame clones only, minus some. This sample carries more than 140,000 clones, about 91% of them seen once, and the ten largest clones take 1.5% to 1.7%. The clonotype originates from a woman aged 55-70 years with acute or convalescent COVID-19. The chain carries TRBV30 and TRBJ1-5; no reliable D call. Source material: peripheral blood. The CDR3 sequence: CAWSMGGNQPQHF. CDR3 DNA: TGTGCCTGGAGTATGGGCGGCAATCAGCCCCAGCATTTT.